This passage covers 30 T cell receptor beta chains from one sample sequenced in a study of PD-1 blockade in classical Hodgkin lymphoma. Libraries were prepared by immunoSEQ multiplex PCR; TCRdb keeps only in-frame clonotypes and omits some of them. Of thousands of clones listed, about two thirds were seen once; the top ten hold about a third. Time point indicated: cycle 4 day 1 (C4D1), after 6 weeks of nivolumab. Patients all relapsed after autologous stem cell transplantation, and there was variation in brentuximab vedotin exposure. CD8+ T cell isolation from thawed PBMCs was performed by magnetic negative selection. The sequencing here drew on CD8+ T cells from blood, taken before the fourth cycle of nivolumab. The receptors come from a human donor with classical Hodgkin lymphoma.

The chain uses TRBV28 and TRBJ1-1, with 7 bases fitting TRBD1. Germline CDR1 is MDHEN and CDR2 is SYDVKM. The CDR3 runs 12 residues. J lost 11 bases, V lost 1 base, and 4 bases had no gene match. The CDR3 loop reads CASSLYGTVAFF. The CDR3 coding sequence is TGTGCCAGCAGTTTATATGGGACAGTGGCTTTCTTT.

The CDR3 DNA is TGTGCCAGCAGCCCTGGATTCCTTCCCCTCCACTTT. Translated, it gives CASSPGFLPLHF. J is TRBJ1-6 and V is TRBV5-5; D not certain. Germline CDR1 is SGHKS and CDR2 is YYEKEE (reference sequence). The CDR3 runs 12 residues. V lost 4 bases, J lost 13 bases, and 12 bases lay in between.

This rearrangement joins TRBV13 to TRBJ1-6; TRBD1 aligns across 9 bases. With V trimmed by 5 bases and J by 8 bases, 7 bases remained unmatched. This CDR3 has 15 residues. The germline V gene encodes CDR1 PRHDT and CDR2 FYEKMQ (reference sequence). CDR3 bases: TGTGCCAGCAGCCCCTACAGGGGGCGAGATTCACCCCTCCACTTT. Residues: CASSPYRGRDSPLHF.

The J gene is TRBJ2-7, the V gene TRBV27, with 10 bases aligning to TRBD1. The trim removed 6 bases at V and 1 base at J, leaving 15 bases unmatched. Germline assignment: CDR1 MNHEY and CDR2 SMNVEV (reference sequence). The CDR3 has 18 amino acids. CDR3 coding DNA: TGTGCCAGCAGCCGACCCGGGACAGGGGAAAAAATATCCTACGAGCAGTACGTC. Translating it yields CASSRPGTGEKISYEQYV.

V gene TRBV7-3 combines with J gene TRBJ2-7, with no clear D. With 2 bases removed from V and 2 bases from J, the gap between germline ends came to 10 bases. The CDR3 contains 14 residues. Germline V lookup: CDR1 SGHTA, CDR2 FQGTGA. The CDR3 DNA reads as TGTGCCAGCAGCTTAGAAGTCGCACCCTACGAGCAGTACTTC. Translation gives CASSLEVAPYEQYF.

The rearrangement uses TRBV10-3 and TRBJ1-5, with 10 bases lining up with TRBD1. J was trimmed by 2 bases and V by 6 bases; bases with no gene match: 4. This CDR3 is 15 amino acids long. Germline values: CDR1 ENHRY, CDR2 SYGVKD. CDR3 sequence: CAIREGQGRNQPQHF. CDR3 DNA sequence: TGTGCCATCAGGGAGGGACAGGGGCGCAATCAGCCCCAGCATTTT.

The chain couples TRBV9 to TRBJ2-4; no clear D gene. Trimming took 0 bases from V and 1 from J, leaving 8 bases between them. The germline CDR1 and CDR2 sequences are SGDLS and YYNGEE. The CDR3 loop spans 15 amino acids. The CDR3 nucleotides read TGTGCCAGCAGCGTAGATGGCAGGGCCAAAAACATTCAGTACTTC. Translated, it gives CASSVDGRAKNIQYF.

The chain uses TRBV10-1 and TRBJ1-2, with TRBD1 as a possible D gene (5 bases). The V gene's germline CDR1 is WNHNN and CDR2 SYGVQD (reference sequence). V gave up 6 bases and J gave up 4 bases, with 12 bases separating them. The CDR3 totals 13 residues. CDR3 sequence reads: CASSAMGGYGYTF. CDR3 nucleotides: TGCGCCAGCAGCGCCATGGGGGGCTATGGCTACACCTTC.

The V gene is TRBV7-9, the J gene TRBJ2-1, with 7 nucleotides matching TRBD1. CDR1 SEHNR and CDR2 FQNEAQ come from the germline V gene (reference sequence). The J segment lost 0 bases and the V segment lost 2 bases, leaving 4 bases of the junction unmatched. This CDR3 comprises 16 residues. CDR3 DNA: TGTGCCAGCAGCTTAACTCGACAGGGCTCCTACAATGAGCAGTTCTTC. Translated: CASSLTRQGSYNEQFF.

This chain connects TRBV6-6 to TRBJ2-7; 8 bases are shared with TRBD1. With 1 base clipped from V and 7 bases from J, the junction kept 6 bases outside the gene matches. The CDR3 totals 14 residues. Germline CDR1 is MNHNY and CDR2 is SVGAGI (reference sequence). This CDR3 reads CASSYLQGAGEQYV. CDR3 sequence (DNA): TGTGCCAGCAGTTACTTGCAGGGGGCAGGGGAGCAGTACGTC.

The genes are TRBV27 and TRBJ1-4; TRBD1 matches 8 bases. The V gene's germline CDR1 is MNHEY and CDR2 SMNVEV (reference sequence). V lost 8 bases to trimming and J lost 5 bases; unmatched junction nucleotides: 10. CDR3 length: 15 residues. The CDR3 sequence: CASRLGQGENEKLFF. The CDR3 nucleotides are TGTGCCAGCCGCCTTGGACAGGGTGAGAATGAAAAACTGTTTTTT.

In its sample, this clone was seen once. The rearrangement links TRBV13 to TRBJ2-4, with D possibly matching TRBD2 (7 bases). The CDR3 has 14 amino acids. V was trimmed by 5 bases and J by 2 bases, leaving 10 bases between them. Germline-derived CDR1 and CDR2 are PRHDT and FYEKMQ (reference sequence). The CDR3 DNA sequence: TGTGCCAGCAGCGGGAGGGGGACCAAAAACATTCAGTACTTC. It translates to CASSGRGTKNIQYF. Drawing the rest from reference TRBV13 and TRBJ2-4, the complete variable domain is AAGVIQSPRHLIKEKRETATLKCYPIPRHDTVYWYQQGPGQDPQFLISFYEKMQSDKGSIPDRFSAQQFSDYHSELNMSSLELGDSALYFCASSGRGTKNIQYFGAGTRLSVL.

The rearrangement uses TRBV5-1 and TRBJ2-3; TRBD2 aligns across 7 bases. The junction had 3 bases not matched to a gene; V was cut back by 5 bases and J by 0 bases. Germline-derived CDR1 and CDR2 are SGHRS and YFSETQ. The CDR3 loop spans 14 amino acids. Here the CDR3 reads CASRAGASTDTQYF. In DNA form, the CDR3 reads TGCGCCAGCAGGGCGGGAGCCAGCACAGATACGCAGTATTTT.

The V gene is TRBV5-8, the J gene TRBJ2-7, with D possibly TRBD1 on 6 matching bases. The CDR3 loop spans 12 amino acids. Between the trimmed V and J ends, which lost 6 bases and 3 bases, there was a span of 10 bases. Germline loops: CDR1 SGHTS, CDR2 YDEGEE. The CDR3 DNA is TGTGCCAGCACAGGGGCAGTCTACGAGCAGTACGTC. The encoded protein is CASTGAVYEQYV.

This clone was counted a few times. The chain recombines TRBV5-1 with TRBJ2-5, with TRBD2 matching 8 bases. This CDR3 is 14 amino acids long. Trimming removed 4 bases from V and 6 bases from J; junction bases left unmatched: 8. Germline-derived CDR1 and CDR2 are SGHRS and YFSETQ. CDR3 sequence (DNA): TGCGCCAGCAGCCCCTGGACTAGCAAGAAGACCCAGTACTTC. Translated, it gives CASSPWTSKKTQYF.

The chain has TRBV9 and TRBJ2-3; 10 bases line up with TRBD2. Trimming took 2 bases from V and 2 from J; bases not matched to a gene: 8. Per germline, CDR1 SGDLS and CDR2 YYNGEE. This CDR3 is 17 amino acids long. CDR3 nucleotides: TGTGCCAGCAGCGTGACTAGCGGGCCAGGCCACACAGATACGCAGTATTTT. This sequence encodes CASSVTSGPGHTDTQYF.

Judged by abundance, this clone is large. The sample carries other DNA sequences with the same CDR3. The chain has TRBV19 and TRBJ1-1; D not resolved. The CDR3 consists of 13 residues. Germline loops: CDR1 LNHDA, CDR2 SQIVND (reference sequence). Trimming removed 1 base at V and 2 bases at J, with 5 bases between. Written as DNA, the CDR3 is TGTGCCAGTAGTATAGTTTCCAACACTGAAGCTTTCTTT. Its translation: CASSIVSNTEAFF. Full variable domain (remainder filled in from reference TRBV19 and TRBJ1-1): DGGITQSPKYLFRKEGQNVTLSCEQNLNHDAMYWYRQDPGQGLRLIYYSQIVNDFQKGDIAEGYSVSREKKESFPLTVTSAQKNPTAFYLCASSIVSNTEAFFGQGTRLTVV.

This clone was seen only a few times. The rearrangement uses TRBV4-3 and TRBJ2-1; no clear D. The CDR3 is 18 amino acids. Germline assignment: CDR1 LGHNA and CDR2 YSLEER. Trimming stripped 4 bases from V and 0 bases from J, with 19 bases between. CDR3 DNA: TGCGCCAGCAGCCTCGGGTCCGTTTTCTCAAGCTCCTACAATGAGCAGTTCTTC. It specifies CASSLGSVFSSSYNEQFF.

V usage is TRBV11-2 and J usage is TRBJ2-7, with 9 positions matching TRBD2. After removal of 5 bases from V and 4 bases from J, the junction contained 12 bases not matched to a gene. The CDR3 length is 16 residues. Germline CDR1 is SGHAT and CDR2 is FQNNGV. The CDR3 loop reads CASSPPRLAEHYEQYF. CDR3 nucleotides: TGTGCCAGCAGCCCGCCCCGACTAGCGGAGCATTACGAGCAGTACTTC.

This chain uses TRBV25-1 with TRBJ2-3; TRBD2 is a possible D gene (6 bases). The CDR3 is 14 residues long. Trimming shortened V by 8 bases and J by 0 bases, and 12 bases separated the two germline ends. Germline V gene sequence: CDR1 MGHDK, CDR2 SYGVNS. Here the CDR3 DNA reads TGTGCCAGCGTGGAGGGAGTTAGCACAGATACGCAGTATTTT. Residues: CASVEGVSTDTQYF. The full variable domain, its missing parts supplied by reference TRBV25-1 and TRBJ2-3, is EADIYQTPRYLVIGTGKKITLECSQTMGHDKMYWYQQDPGMELHLIHYSYGVNSTEKGDLSSESTVSRIRTEHFPLTLESARPSHTSQYLCASVEGVSTDTQYFGPGTRLTVL.

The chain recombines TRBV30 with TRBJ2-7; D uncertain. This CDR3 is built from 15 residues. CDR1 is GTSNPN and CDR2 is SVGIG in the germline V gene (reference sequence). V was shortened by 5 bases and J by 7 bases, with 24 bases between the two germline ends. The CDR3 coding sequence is TGTGCCTGGGGACGCGTCTCGTCCAGGTCTGGGGAGCAGTACTTC. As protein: CAWGRVSSRSGEQYF.

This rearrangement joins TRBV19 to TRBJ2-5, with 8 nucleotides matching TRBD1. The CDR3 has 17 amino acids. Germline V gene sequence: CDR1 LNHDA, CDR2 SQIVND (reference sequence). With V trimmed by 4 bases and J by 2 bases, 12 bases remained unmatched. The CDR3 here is CASSTQGETPFQETQYF. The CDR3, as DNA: TGTGCCAGTAGTACACAGGGGGAGACGCCCTTTCAAGAGACCCAGTACTTC.

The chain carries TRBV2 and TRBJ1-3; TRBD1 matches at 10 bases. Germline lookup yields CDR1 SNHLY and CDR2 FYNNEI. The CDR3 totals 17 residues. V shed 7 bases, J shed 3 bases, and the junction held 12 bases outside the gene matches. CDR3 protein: CASIRDRGTLDGNTIYF. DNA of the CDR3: TGTGCCAGCATCCGGGACAGGGGAACTCTTGATGGAAACACCATATATTTT.

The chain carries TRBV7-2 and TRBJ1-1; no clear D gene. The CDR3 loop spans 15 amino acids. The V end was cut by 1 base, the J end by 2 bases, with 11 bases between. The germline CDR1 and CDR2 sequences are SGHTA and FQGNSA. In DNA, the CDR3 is TGTGCCAGCAGCTTAGGAGTGGGAGGAAACACTGAAGCTTTCTTT. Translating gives CASSLGVGGNTEAFF. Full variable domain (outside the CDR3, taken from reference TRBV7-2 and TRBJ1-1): GAGVSQSPSNKVTEKGKDVELRCDPISGHTALYWYRQSLGQGLEFLIYFQGNSAPDKSGLPSDRFSAERTGGSVSTLTIQRTQQEDSAVYLCASSLGVGGNTEAFFGQGTRLTVV.

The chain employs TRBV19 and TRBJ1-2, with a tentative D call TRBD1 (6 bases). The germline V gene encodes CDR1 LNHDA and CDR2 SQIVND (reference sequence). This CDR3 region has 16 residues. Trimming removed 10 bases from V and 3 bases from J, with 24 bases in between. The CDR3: CATYFTGAPGDYGYTF. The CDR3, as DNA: TGTGCCACCTATTTTACGGGGGCGCCGGGTGACTATGGCTACACCTTC.

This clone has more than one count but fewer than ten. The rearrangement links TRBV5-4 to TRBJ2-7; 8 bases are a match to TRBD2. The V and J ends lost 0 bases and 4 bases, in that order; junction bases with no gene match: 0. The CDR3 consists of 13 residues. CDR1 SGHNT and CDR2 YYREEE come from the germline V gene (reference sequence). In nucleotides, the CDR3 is TGTGCCAGCAGCTTGGGCGGGGGGTACGAGCAGTACTTC. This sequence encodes CASSLGGGYEQYF.

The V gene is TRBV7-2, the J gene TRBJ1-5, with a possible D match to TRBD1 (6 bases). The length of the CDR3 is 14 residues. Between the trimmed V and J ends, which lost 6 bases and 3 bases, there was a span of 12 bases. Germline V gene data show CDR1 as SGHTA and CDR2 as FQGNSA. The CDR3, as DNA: TGTGCCAGCAGGGACACAGGGTTCAATCAGCCCCAGCATTTT. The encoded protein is CASRDTGFNQPQHF.

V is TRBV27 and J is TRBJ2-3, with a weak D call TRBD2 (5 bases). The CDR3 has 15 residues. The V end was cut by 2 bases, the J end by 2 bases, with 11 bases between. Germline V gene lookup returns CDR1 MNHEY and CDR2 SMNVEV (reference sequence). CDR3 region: CASSLEGVSTDTQYF. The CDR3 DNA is TGTGCCAGCAGTTTAGAGGGCGTCTCCACAGATACGCAGTATTTT.

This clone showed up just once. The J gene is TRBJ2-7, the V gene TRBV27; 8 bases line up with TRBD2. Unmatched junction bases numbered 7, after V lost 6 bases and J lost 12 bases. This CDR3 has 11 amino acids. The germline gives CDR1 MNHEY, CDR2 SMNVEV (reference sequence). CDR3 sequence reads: CASRKSGSWYF. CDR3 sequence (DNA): TGTGCCAGCAGAAAGAGCGGGAGTTGGTACTTC.

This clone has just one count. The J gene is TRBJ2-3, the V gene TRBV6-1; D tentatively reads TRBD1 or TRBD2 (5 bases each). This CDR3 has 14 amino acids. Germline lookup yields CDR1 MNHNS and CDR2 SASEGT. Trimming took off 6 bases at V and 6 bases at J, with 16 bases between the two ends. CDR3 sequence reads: CASRPGTNIDTQYF. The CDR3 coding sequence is TGTGCCAGCAGGCCTGGGACCAACATCGATACGCAGTATTTT.